This TCR beta chain was identified in a study of blood T cell repertoires in COVID-19. About the research overall: The study drew acute and convalescent COVID-19 samples from the United States, Italy and Spain.

Germline-derived CDR1 and CDR2 are SGHVS and FQNEAQ. The CDR3 consists of 13 residues. V lost 5 bases to trimming and J lost 5 bases; unmatched junction nucleotides: 5. Some clones are missing from TCRdb's copy, which holds only in-frame ones; the method was immunoSEQ multiplex PCR. The sample contains 250,000 or so clones, around 83% of which appear only once. The source of this sequence is a man aged 25 to 45 who had recovered from COVID-19. The chain is built from TRBV7-8 and TRBJ2-5; TRBD1 matches at 7 bases. The sequenced sample consisted of peripheral blood. The CDR3 DNA sequence: TGTGCCAGCAGCCGACAGGGTCGGGAGACCCAGTACTTC. Its protein product is CASSRQGRETQYF.